Included here is one T cell receptor beta chain sequence, with context. V shed 5 bases and J 1 base; nucleotides not matched to a gene: 7. The CDR3 covers 15 residues. Germline V CDR1 and CDR2: LNHNV, YYDKDF (reference sequence). The data derive from a study of OX40 agonist ivuxolimab in advanced cancers. Profiling relied on immunoSEQ multiplex PCR, and the TCRdb table lists in-frame clones only, not all of them. The profile shows fewer than 85,000 clones, 85% to 95% of them singletons. The receptor's source is an adult with an advanced solid tumor such as melanoma, head and neck, liver or kidney cancer. Sequenced material: CD4+ or CD8+ T cells sorted from blood, taken in a trial of the OX40 agonist ivuxolimab. V gene TRBV15 combines with J gene TRBJ2-5, with TRBD1 matching over 7 bases. CDR3 sequence: CATSGPQGVQETQYF. The CDR3, as DNA: TGTGCCACCAGCGGACCCCAGGGGGTCCAAGAGACCCAGTACTTC.